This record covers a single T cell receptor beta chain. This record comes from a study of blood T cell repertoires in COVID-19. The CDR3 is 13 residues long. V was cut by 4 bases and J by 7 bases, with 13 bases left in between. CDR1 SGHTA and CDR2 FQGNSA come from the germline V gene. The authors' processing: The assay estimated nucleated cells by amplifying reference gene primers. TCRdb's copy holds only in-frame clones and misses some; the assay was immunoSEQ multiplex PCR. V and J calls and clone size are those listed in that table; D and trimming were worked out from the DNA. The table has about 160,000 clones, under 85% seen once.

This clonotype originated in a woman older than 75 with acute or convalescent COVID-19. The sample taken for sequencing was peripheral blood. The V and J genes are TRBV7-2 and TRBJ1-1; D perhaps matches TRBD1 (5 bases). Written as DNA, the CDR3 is TGTGCCAGCAGCTCCCCGATGGGGGGTGAAGCTTTCTTT. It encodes CASSSPMGGEAFF.